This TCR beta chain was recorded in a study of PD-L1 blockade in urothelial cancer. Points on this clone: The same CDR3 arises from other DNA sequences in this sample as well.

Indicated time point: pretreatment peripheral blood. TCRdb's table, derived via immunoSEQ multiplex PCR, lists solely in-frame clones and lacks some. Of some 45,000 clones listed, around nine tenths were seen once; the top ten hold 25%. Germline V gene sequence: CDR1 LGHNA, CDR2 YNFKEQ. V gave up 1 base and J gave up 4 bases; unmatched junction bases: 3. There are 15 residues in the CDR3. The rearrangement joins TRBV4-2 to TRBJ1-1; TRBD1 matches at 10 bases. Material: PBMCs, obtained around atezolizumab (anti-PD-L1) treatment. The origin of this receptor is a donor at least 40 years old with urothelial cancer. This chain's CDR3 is CASSQARTGGTEAFF. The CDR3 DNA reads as TGTGCCAGCAGCCAAGCTCGGACAGGGGGCACTGAAGCTTTCTTT.